These 26 T cell receptor beta chains originate from one sample sequenced in a study of control samples from healthy donors and cancer patients. Repertoires were generated with immunoSEQ multiplex PCR, while TCRdb's copy carries only in-frame clones and drops some. The sample includes 150,000 to 200,000 clones, around 94% of them seen just once. The sample comprised blood. These TCRs come from a man aged 30 to 45 in good health.

This clone was seen once. The chain is built from TRBV4-3 and TRBJ1-4; 8 bases are a match to TRBD1. Trimming removed 1 base from V and 5 bases from J; junction bases left unmatched: 6. Germline loops: CDR1 LGHNA, CDR2 YSLEER. This CDR3 spans 16 amino acids. In DNA form, the CDR3 reads TGCGCCAGCAGCCAAGGCTTAAACAGGGGGAATGAAAAACTGTTTTTT. As protein: CASSQGLNRGNEKLFF.

The chain links TRBV30 to TRBJ1-1, with D tentatively TRBD1 (5 bases). Per the germline V gene, CDR1 is GTSNPN and CDR2 is SVGIG (reference sequence). The V and J ends lost 2 bases and 5 bases respectively, with 15 bases between them. The CDR3 is made up of 14 amino acids. The CDR3 DNA follows: TGTGCCTGGAGTAGAACAGGCCAGAGAACTGAAGCTTTCTTT. Encoded protein: CAWSRTGQRTEAFF.

The V call is TRBV2, the J call TRBJ1-2; D perhaps matches TRBD1 (6 bases). CDR3 length: 14 residues. Per germline, CDR1 SNHLY and CDR2 FYNNEI. The V and J ends lost 7 bases and 1 base respectively, with 13 bases between them. This chain's CDR3 is CASKLQGNNYGYTF. The CDR3 DNA sequence: TGTGCCAGCAAGTTACAGGGAAATAACTATGGCTACACCTTC.

The sample holds a few counts of this clone. The gene calls are TRBV19 and TRBJ1-5; 7 bases are a match to TRBD1. CDR3 length: 14 residues. Germline CDR1 reads LNHDA; CDR2 reads SQIVND (reference sequence). V dropped 3 bases and J dropped 3; count of bases not matched to a gene: 2. The CDR3: CASSIDRVNQPQHF. Here the CDR3 DNA reads TGTGCCAGTAGTATCGACAGGGTCAATCAGCCCCAGCATTTT.

The chain has TRBV7-2 and TRBJ2-7; D is perhaps TRBD1 (6 bases). This CDR3 has 14 amino acids. Germline loops: CDR1 SGHTA, CDR2 FQGNSA. V was cut by 4 bases and J by 2 bases, with 12 bases left in between. The CDR3 is CASSSPGQPYEQYF. DNA of the CDR3: TGTGCCAGCAGCTCCCCGGGACAACCCTACGAGCAGTACTTC.

This rearrangement joins TRBV5-1 to TRBJ1-4, with 7 positions matching TRBD1. This CDR3 contains 14 residues. Germline V gene data show CDR1 as SGHRS and CDR2 as YFSETQ. Losses at the gene ends were 2 bases for V and 8 bases for J; bases not matched to a gene: 6. The chain's CDR3 is CASSFQGVGEKLFF. DNA of the CDR3: TGCGCCAGCAGCTTTCAGGGGGTAGGCGAAAAACTGTTTTTT.

V usage is TRBV5-4 and J usage is TRBJ1-1, with TRBD1 identical over 7 bases. The CDR3 is made up of 17 amino acids. Per germline, CDR1 SGHNT and CDR2 YYREEE (reference sequence). Trimming took 1 base from V and 4 from J; bases not matched to a gene: 13. The chain's CDR3 is CASSLKGAPGRGTEAFF. The CDR3 bases are TGTGCCAGCAGCTTGAAGGGGGCCCCGGGCAGGGGCACTGAAGCTTTCTTT.

The V and J genes are TRBV7-9 and TRBJ2-2; D is uncertain. Germline V gives CDR1 SEHNR, CDR2 FQNEAQ (reference sequence). The CDR3 is 12 residues long. Between the trimmed V and J ends, which lost 5 bases and 8 bases, there was a span of 9 bases. In DNA, the CDR3 is TGTGCCAGCAGCCCCCAAAGTGGGGAGCTGTTTTTT. This gives the protein CASSPQSGELFF. Based on the CDR3 plus reference TRBV7-9 and TRBJ2-2, the full variable domain is DTGVSQNPRHKITKRGQNVTFRCDPISEHNRLYWYRQTLGQGPEFLTYFQNEAQLEKSRLLSDRFSAERPKGSFSTLEIQRTEQGDSAMYLCASSPQSGELFFGEGSRLTVL.

The chain combines TRBV27 with TRBJ1-6; unclear D gene. The CDR3 runs to 16 residues. V lost 6 bases, J lost 0 bases, and 12 bases lay in between. Germline V CDR1 and CDR2: MNHEY, SMNVEV (reference sequence). CDR3 sequence (DNA): TGTGCCAGCAGCCCCCTCACGGGCTCCTATAATTCACCCCTCCACTTT. It is translated as CASSPLTGSYNSPLHF.

This clone was counted at least ten times. The chain carries TRBV2 and TRBJ1-2; D might be TRBD1 (6 bases). Germline CDR1 and CDR2: SNHLY and FYNNEI. Deletions cut 5 bases from V and 4 bases from J, with 11 bases between. This CDR3 contains 13 residues. CDR3 sequence (DNA): TGTGCCAGCAGTCCGCCGGGGGCCTATGGCTACACCTTC. Protein sequence: CASSPPGAYGYTF.

The rearrangement uses TRBV7-9 and TRBJ1-2, with D perhaps matching TRBD1 (5 bases). The CDR3 spans 16 residues. Germline loops: CDR1 SEHNR, CDR2 FQNEAQ (reference sequence). V was trimmed by 0 bases and J by 8 bases, leaving 19 bases between them. CDR3 amino acids: CASSLASGQGNRGYTF. The CDR3 nucleotides are TGTGCCAGCAGCTTAGCGTCGGGGCAGGGCAACAGAGGCTACACCTTC. The full variable domain, rest sourced from reference TRBV7-9 and TRBJ1-2, is DTGVSQNPRHKITKRGQNVTFRCDPISEHNRLYWYRQTLGQGPEFLTYFQNEAQLEKSRLLSDRFSAERPKGSFSTLEIQRTEQGDSAMYLCASSLASGQGNRGYTFGSGTRLTVV.

The CDR3 region has the DNA TGTGCCAGCAGCCAAGATCAGGGGAGGACGCAGTATTTT. Translation: CASSQDQGRTQYF. V and J are TRBV3-1 (or the pseudogene TRBV3-2) and TRBJ2-3; the D gene could be TRBD1 or TRBD2 (6 bases each). Germline V gives CDR1 LGHDT, CDR2 YNNKEL (reference sequence). V lost 0 bases and J 9 bases, leaving 10 bases between the germline ends. The CDR3 has 13 amino acids.

The chain is built from TRBV29-1 and TRBJ2-7, with D possibly TRBD2 on 5 matching bases. Trimming cost V 4 bases and J 2 bases, with 12 bases left between them. Germline CDR1 and CDR2: SQVTM and ANQGSEA. The CDR3 contains 13 residues. CDR3 sequence (DNA): TGCAGCGTTGTCACCTTACTAGCCTACGAGCAGTACTTC. Encoded protein: CSVVTLLAYEQYF.

J is TRBJ2-7 and V is TRBV7-9, with unresolved D. The ends were cut back, 1 base at V and 4 bases at J, with 5 bases in the middle. The CDR3 length is 12 residues. Germline V CDR1 and CDR2: SEHNR, FQNEAQ (reference sequence). CDR3 region: CASSLVAYEQYF. The CDR3 nucleotides read TGTGCCAGCAGCTTAGTCGCTTACGAGCAGTACTTC.

The chain joins TRBV30 to TRBJ2-5; the match to TRBD2 covers 10 bases. The V and J ends lost 0 bases and 6 bases, in that order; junction bases with no gene match: 7. This CDR3 region has 15 residues. CDR1 is GTSNPN and CDR2 is SVGIG in the germline V gene (reference sequence). CDR3 coding DNA: TGTGCCTGGAGTGTGGCTAGCGGGAGCATGAAGACCCAGTACTTC. It is translated as CAWSVASGSMKTQYF.

The chain links TRBV30 to TRBJ1-2; 7 nucleotides line up with TRBD1. V shed 7 bases, J shed 2 bases, and the junction held 7 bases outside the gene matches. CDR1 GTSNPN and CDR2 SVGIG come from the germline V gene (reference sequence). The CDR3 runs 13 residues. CDR3 sequence (DNA): TGTGCCTTAGGACAGGATAAGAACTATGGCTACACCTTC. This sequence encodes CALGQDKNYGYTF. The full variable domain, completed using reference TRBV30 and TRBJ1-2, is SQTIHQWPATLVQPVGSPLSLECTVEGTSNPNLYWYRQAAGRGLQLLFYSVGIGQISSEVPQNLSASRPQDRQFILSSKKLLLSDSGFYLCALGQDKNYGYTFGSGTRLTVV.

The chain carries TRBV6-2 or TRBV6-3 and TRBJ2-6; tentatively, D is TRBD1 or TRBD2 (5 bases each). V lost 4 bases, J lost 0 bases, and 22 bases lay in between. CDR1 is MNHEY and CDR2 is SVGEGT in the germline V gene. The CDR3 sequence is 20 residues long. CDR3: CASSSRGAGYQASGANVLTF. The CDR3 coding sequence is TGTGCCAGCAGTTCGCGTGGGGCGGGTTACCAAGCCTCTGGGGCCAACGTCCTGACTTTC.

This clone was seen a few times. CDR3 DNA: TGCGCCAGCAGCCAAGATAGCAATCAGCCCCAGCATTTT. Residues: CASSQDSNQPQHF. The chain couples TRBV4-1 to TRBJ1-5, with D unclear. V was shortened by 0 bases and J by 0 bases, with 0 bases between the two germline ends. Germline-derived CDR1 and CDR2 are MGHRA and YSYEKL. The CDR3 sequence is 13 residues long.

V is TRBV2 and J is TRBJ2-2, with unresolved D. This CDR3 region has 11 residues. V lost 7 bases and J 7 bases, leaving 7 bases between the germline ends. Looked up from germline, CDR1 is SNHLY and CDR2 is FYNNEI. The CDR3 region is CASTVFGELFF. DNA of the CDR3: TGTGCCAGCACGGTATTCGGGGAGCTGTTTTTT.

This clone was counted only a few times. The genes are TRBV5-1 and TRBJ2-3; D is possibly TRBD1 (6 bases). With 4 bases removed from V and 1 base from J, the gap between germline ends came to 13 bases. The germline V gene encodes CDR1 SGHRS and CDR2 YFSETQ. This CDR3 comprises 15 residues. The CDR3 DNA reads TGCGCCAGCAGCCTGATACAGGGTGGCACAGATACGCAGTATTTT. Its translation: CASSLIQGGTDTQYF. The variable domain in full, completed from reference TRBV5-1 and TRBJ2-3, reads KAGVTQTPRYLIKTRGQQVTLSCSPISGHRSVSWYQQTPGQGLQFLFEYFSETQRNKGNFPGRFSGRQFSNSRSEMNVSTLELGDSALYLCASSLIQGGTDTQYFGPGTRLTVL.

The J gene is TRBJ2-6, the V gene TRBV5-4; 9 positions match TRBD1. The junction had 3 bases not matched to a gene; V was cut back by 4 bases and J by 1 base. The length of the CDR3 is 16 residues. In germline, CDR1 is SGHNT, CDR2 YYREEE (reference sequence). The CDR3 spells CASSVDRGSGANVLTF. The DNA of the CDR3 is TGTGCCAGCAGCGTGGACAGGGGATCTGGGGCCAACGTCCTGACTTTC.

The genes are TRBV7-2 and TRBJ1-5; no definite D call. CDR1 is SGHTA and CDR2 is FQGNSA in the germline V gene. Trimming cost V 5 bases and J 5 bases, with 16 bases left between them. This CDR3 has 15 amino acids. The DNA of the CDR3 is TGTGCCAGCAGCATTTACGGGAGTAAGGATCAGCCCCAGCATTTT. Translation: CASSIYGSKDQPQHF. Supplemented by reference TRBV7-2 and TRBJ1-5, the full variable domain reads GAGVSQSPSNKVTEKGKDVELRCDPISGHTALYWYRQSLGQGLEFLIYFQGNSAPDKSGLPSDRFSAERTGGSVSTLTIQRTQQEDSAVYLCASSIYGSKDQPQHFGDGTRLSIL.

The chain couples TRBV3-1 (or the pseudogene TRBV3-2) to TRBJ1-1; perhaps TRBD1 as D (5 bases). Trimming left V 1 base short and J 4 bases short, with 13 bases between. The germline CDR1 and CDR2 sequences are LGHDT and YNNKEL (reference sequence). The CDR3 loop spans 15 amino acids. The CDR3 loop is CASSQGSGRATEAFF. CDR3 nucleotide sequence: TGTGCCAGCAGCCAAGGGTCAGGGAGGGCCACTGAAGCTTTCTTT.

V and J are TRBV29-1 and TRBJ2-3, with D maybe TRBD2 (5 bases). V lost 0 bases and J 3 bases, leaving 16 bases between the germline ends. The CDR3 is made up of 16 amino acids. The germline V gene encodes CDR1 SQVTM and CDR2 ANQGSEA. In DNA form, the CDR3 reads TGCAGCGTTGAAGACGAGGGAGCGTGGGCGACAGATACGCAGTATTTT. Encoded protein: CSVEDEGAWATDTQYF.

The J gene is TRBJ2-1, the V gene TRBV4-2, with D perhaps matching TRBD2 (5 bases). CDR1 LGHNA and CDR2 YNFKEQ come from the germline V gene. The CDR3 runs to 14 residues. Trimming removed 1 base at V and 6 bases at J, with 10 bases between. CDR3 loop: CASSQGTGVNEQFF. The DNA of the CDR3 is TGTGCCAGCAGCCAAGGGACTGGTGTCAATGAGCAGTTCTTC.

The DNA of the CDR3 is TGTGCCAGCAGCTTGTATGGCGGGAACTCCTACGAGCAGTACTTC. Amino acid sequence: CASSLYGGNSYEQYF. The rearrangement uses TRBV5-8 and TRBJ2-7; tentative D call: TRBD2 (6 bases). This CDR3 has 15 residues. Trimming removed 1 base from V and 0 bases from J, with 11 bases in between. Looked up from germline, CDR1 is SGHTS and CDR2 is YDEGEE.